This TCR beta chain was obtained from a study of cytomegalovirus exposure and HLA in healthy donors. The PCR ran on 60 Vbeta and 13 Jbeta primers. Measured with immunoSEQ multiplex PCR; TCRdb has only the in-frame clones, and not every one. The listing records approximately 190,000 clones. Germline values: CDR1 MNHEY, CDR2 SVGAGI. This CDR3 is built from 13 residues. Unmatched junction bases numbered 6, after V lost 8 bases and J lost 5 bases. The clonotype was recovered from a boy aged 5-17 years in good health and CMV-seronegative. This chain connects TRBV6-5 to TRBJ1-3; 7 bases are shared with TRBD1. The sample comprised PBMCs. The CDR3 region has the DNA TGTGCCAGCGGGACAGCCGGGCGAAACACCATATATTTT. The encoded protein is CASGTAGRNTIYF.